The 21 T cell receptor beta chains presented below share a single source sample, sequenced in a study of blood T cell repertoires in COVID-19. Some clones are missing from TCRdb's copy, which holds only in-frame ones; the method was immunoSEQ multiplex PCR. Among some 220,000 clones listed, 65% to 90% were seen once. Specimen: peripheral blood. All receptors come from a woman aged 70-85 years with COVID-19, enrolled during active disease.

Only a few counts were recorded for this clone. The CDR3 sequence: CASSELSGRYNEQFF. As DNA, the CDR3 is TGTGCCAGCAGTGAACTGAGCGGGAGGTACAATGAGCAGTTCTTC. The chain couples TRBV2 to TRBJ2-1; 9 nucleotides match TRBD2. Germline CDR1 reads SNHLY; CDR2 reads FYNNEI. This CDR3 spans 15 amino acids. V shed 2 bases, J shed 4 bases, and the junction held 3 bases outside the gene matches.

This chain links TRBV7-3 with TRBJ2-1, with 11 bases matching TRBD2. CDR3 length equals 16 residues. Losses at the gene ends were 5 bases for V and 7 bases for J; bases not matched to a gene: 10. Per the germline V gene, CDR1 is SGHTA and CDR2 is FQGTGA. This CDR3 is CASSPSGSSGRNEQFF. The CDR3 bases are TGTGCCAGCAGCCCAAGCGGTTCTAGCGGGAGGAATGAGCAGTTCTTC.

The CDR3 reads CASRQTGAGNTEAFF. Written as DNA, the CDR3 is TGTGCCAGCAGACAGACAGGGGCAGGCAACACTGAAGCTTTCTTT. The V and J genes are TRBV7-2 and TRBJ1-1, with TRBD1 matching 8 bases. The CDR3 runs to 15 residues. V was pared by 6 bases and J by 2 bases, with 8 bases of the junction left unmatched. Looked up from germline, CDR1 is SGHTA and CDR2 is FQGNSA.

The CDR3 DNA reads as TGTGCCACCAGTGATTCAGCGGGAGGAACGGCTGAGCAGTTCTTC. It translates to CATSDSAGGTAEQFF. The J gene is TRBJ2-1, the V gene TRBV24-1; 9 bases line up with TRBD2. Germline trimming cut 2 bases from V and 9 bases from J; bases unmatched to any gene: 7. The CDR3 totals 15 residues. Germline lookup yields CDR1 KGHDR and CDR2 SFDVKD.

The genes are TRBV25-1 and TRBJ1-5, with 11 positions matching TRBD1. The CDR3 is 15 residues long. CDR1 and CDR2 (germline): MGHDK, SYGVNS. The junction had 5 bases not matched to a gene; V was cut back by 4 bases and J by 6 bases. Written as DNA, the CDR3 is TGTGCCAGCAGTGCAGGGACAGGGGGAGCTCAGCCCCAGCATTTT. Residues: CASSAGTGGAQPQHF. Full variable domain (remainder filled in from reference TRBV25-1 and TRBJ1-5): EADIYQTPRYLVIGTGKKITLECSQTMGHDKMYWYQQDPGMELHLIHYSYGVNSTEKGDLSSESTVSRIRTEHFPLTLESARPSHTSQYLCASSAGTGGAQPQHFGDGTRLSIL.

As DNA, the CDR3 is TGTGCCAGCAGTGATCCGCAGGGGAGCTCCTACAATGAGCAGTTCTTC. As protein: CASSDPQGSSYNEQFF. The rearrangement joins TRBV6-1 to TRBJ2-1; D is perhaps TRBD1 (6 bases). The CDR3 sequence is 16 residues long. The germline V gene encodes CDR1 MNHNS and CDR2 SASEGT. Trimming stripped 3 bases from V and 0 bases from J, with 12 bases between.

The chain is built from TRBV16 and TRBJ1-3; unclear D gene. The ends were cut back, 4 bases at V and 0 bases at J, with 13 bases in the middle. Germline V gives CDR1 KGHSY, CDR2 FQNENV. This CDR3 spans 16 amino acids. The CDR3 nucleotides read TGTGCCAGCAGCCCCCGGAGGGTAAGCTCTGGAAACACCATATATTTT. The encoded protein is CASSPRRVSSGNTIYF.

The rearrangement links TRBV5-1 to TRBJ2-3; TRBD2 agrees at 13 bases. The V segment lost 0 bases and the J segment 1 base; nucleotides outside the gene matches: 5. The CDR3 sequence is 18 residues long. The germline V gene has CDR1 SGHRS and CDR2 YFSETQ. The CDR3 region is CASSLGLAGGSGTDTQYF. The CDR3 nucleotides read TGCGCCAGCAGCTTGGGACTAGCGGGAGGTTCCGGCACAGATACGCAGTATTTT.

With regard to this clone: Other DNA sequences in the sample encode the same CDR3. The V and J genes are TRBV12-3 or TRBV12-4 and TRBJ1-1, with 8 bases identical to TRBD1. The CDR3 loop spans 13 amino acids. V shed 3 bases, J shed 5 bases, and the junction held 2 bases outside the gene matches. Here the CDR3 DNA reads TGTGCCAGCAGTTTTACAGGGGGAACTGAAGCTTTCTTT. Its protein product is CASSFTGGTEAFF.

The rearrangement uses TRBV11-1 and TRBJ2-1, with 10 bases that match TRBD1. Trimming cost V 5 bases and J 8 bases; bases outside gene matches: 12. The CDR3 is 16 residues long. The germline V gene has CDR1 SGHAT and CDR2 FQDESV (reference sequence). Here the CDR3 DNA reads TGTGCCAGCAGCAGAGGGACAGGGGTCGTTTGGGATGAGCAGTTCTTC. It yields the protein CASSRGTGVVWDEQFF.

This rearrangement joins TRBV19 to TRBJ2-3; 9 nucleotides line up with TRBD1. The J segment lost 3 bases and the V segment lost 0 bases, leaving 10 bases of the junction unmatched. There are 18 residues in the CDR3. Germline V gene sequence: CDR1 LNHDA, CDR2 SQIVND (reference sequence). As DNA, the CDR3 is TGTGCCAGTAGTATAGATCGCGGGGGACAGGGTGGGACAGATACGCAGTATTTT. This codes for CASSIDRGGQGGTDTQYF.

The chain couples TRBV7-2 to TRBJ1-5; D is unclear. V lost 0 bases, J lost 5 bases, and 5 bases lay in between. The germline V gene has CDR1 SGHTA and CDR2 FQGNSA. The CDR3 totals 13 residues. The CDR3 region is CASSLATDQPQHF. As DNA, the CDR3 is TGTGCCAGCAGCTTAGCAACGGATCAGCCCCAGCATTTT.

The V call is TRBV19, the J call TRBJ1-5, with 8 positions matching TRBD1. The CDR3 is 15 residues long. Germline V gene lookup returns CDR1 LNHDA and CDR2 SQIVND (reference sequence). J lost 1 base, V lost 8 bases, and 7 bases had no gene match. For the CDR3, the DNA is TGTGCCAGTCGCTTGGACAGGGAGAGCAATCAGCCCCAGCATTTT. It yields the protein CASRLDRESNQPQHF. Looking up the rest from reference TRBV19 and TRBJ1-5 gives the full variable domain: DGGITQSPKYLFRKEGQNVTLSCEQNLNHDAMYWYRQDPGQGLRLIYYSQIVNDFQKGDIAEGYSVSREKKESFPLTVTSAQKNPTAFYLCASRLDRESNQPQHFGDGTRLSIL.

The chain employs TRBV19 and TRBJ1-3; D is uncertain. This CDR3 has 14 amino acids. Germline V gene sequence: CDR1 LNHDA, CDR2 SQIVND (reference sequence). The germline V and J ends were trimmed by 1 base and 0 bases, with 4 bases remaining between them. The CDR3 region has the DNA TGTGCCAGTAGTATAGTCAGCTCTGGAAACACCATATATTTT. Amino acids: CASSIVSSGNTIYF.

This clone was counted once. The chain combines TRBV19 with TRBJ1-2; D perhaps matches TRBD1 (6 bases). The CDR3 has 13 residues. The V gene's germline CDR1 is LNHDA and CDR2 SQIVND (reference sequence). Trimming cost V 7 bases and J 1 base, with 10 bases left between them. CDR3 protein: CASKDRINYGYTF. CDR3 nucleotides: TGTGCCAGTAAGGACAGAATTAACTATGGCTACACCTTC.

V gene TRBV5-1 combines with J gene TRBJ2-7; unclear D gene. V lost 2 bases, J lost 4 bases, and 10 bases lay in between. The CDR3 runs 13 residues. The germline V gene has CDR1 SGHRS and CDR2 YFSETQ. CDR3 bases: TGCGCCAGCAGCTTTACTAACTCATACGAGCAGTACTTC. This sequence encodes CASSFTNSYEQYF.

V gene TRBV7-2 combines with J gene TRBJ2-6; TRBD2 agrees at 12 bases. Germline V gene lookup returns CDR1 SGHTA and CDR2 FQGNSA. There are 18 residues in the CDR3. Trimming took 1 base from V and 0 from J; bases not matched to a gene: 1. The CDR3 bases are TGTGCCAGCAGCTTAGTGACTAGCGGGGGCTCTGGGGCCAACGTCCTGACTTTC. Protein: CASSLVTSGGSGANVLTF.

The chain employs TRBV7-3 and TRBJ2-5, with 8 bases fitting TRBD2. The CDR3 loop spans 15 amino acids. Germline CDR1 reads SGHTA; CDR2 reads FQGTGA. The junction had 6 bases not matched to a gene; V was cut back by 2 bases and J by 4 bases. The CDR3: CASSLLGGGPETQYF. DNA for the CDR3: TGTGCCAGCAGCTTATTGGGCGGGGGGCCAGAGACCCAGTACTTC. Combining the CDR3 with reference TRBV7-3 and TRBJ2-5 gives the whole variable domain GAGVSQTPSNKVTEKGKYVELRCDPISGHTALYWYRQSLGQGPEFLIYFQGTGAADDSGLPNDRFFAVRPEGSVSTLKIQRTERGDSAVYLCASSLLGGGPETQYFGPGTRLLVL.

CDR3 sequence: CASSHVGKTGQGYTF. Here the CDR3 DNA reads TGCGCCAGCAGCCACGTGGGGAAAACAGGGCAGGGCTACACCTTC. V and J are TRBV4-3 and TRBJ1-2, with D maybe TRBD1 (6 bases). This CDR3 is built from 15 residues. From germline, CDR1 is LGHNA and CDR2 YSLEER. V lost 3 bases and J lost 8, with 19 bases in between.

The chain has TRBV3-1 (or the pseudogene TRBV3-2) and TRBJ1-2, with 8 nucleotides matching TRBD1. The junction had 13 bases not matched to a gene; V was cut back by 4 bases and J by 0 bases. This CDR3 is 18 amino acids long. The germline CDR1 and CDR2 sequences are LGHDT and YNNKEL (reference sequence). The chain's CDR3 is CASSPEGRTGTANYGYTF. The CDR3 nucleotides are TGTGCCAGCAGCCCTGAGGGACGGACAGGGACCGCTAACTATGGCTACACCTTC.

This clone appeared a few times. The chain joins TRBV5-1 to TRBJ2-7; D is perhaps TRBD1 (6 bases). The CDR3 length is 14 residues. Germline V gene data show CDR1 as SGHRS and CDR2 as YFSETQ. V lost 1 base to trimming and J lost 2 bases, with 10 bases between them. The CDR3 DNA sequence: TGCGCCAGCAGCTTGTACGGGGACACCTACGAGCAGTACTTC. Its translation is CASSLYGDTYEQYF.